One sample yielded the 10 T cell receptor beta chains listed below, sequenced in a study of beta chain features in type 1 diabetes. Overall study results and limits: Shorter TCRB CDR3s, moderately but significantly so, were found in Type 1 diabetes patients in all four CD4+ subsets.

Sequenced material consisted of expressed TCRB transcripts (all of the isolated RNA was reverse transcribed). The data were produced by immunoSEQ multiplex PCR, yet TCRdb's version contains in-frame clones alone and is incomplete. The sample has roughly 730,000 clones, about an eighth seen once. For these receptors, no antigen is known. Sequencing was performed on naive CD4+ T cells from blood. The receptors here all came from a young man with type 1 diabetes.

V is TRBV29-1 and J is TRBJ2-7, with TRBD1 as a possible D gene (8 bases). V shed 4 bases and J shed 2 bases, with 15 bases lying between them. The CDR3 sequence is 14 residues long. Germline CDR1 reads SQVTM; CDR2 reads ANQGSEA. CDR3: CSVAITGGAYEQYF. The CDR3, as DNA: TGCAGCGTTGCAATCACAGGGGGGGCCTACGAGCAGTACTTC.

The chain combines TRBV2 with TRBJ1-5, with 9 bases identical to TRBD1. Germline CDR1 is SNHLY and CDR2 is FYNNEI. The CDR3 consists of 13 residues. V dropped 6 bases and J dropped 7; count of bases not matched to a gene: 4. This CDR3 is CASRGDRVQPQHF. CDR3 coding DNA: TGTGCCAGCAGAGGGGACAGGGTGCAGCCCCAGCATTTT. Supplemented by reference TRBV2 and TRBJ1-5, the full variable domain reads EPEVTQTPSHQVTQMGQEVILRCVPISNHLYFYWYRQILGQKVEFLVSFYNNEISEKSEIFDDQFSVERPDGSNFTLKIRSTKLEDSAMYFCASRGDRVQPQHFGDGTRLSIL.

The chain links TRBV2 to TRBJ2-7; TRBD1 matches 7 bases. V shed 5 bases, J shed 2 bases, and the junction held 3 bases outside the gene matches. Germline V gene lookup returns CDR1 SNHLY and CDR2 FYNNEI. The CDR3 is 13 residues long. CDR3 residues: CASSTGVTYEQYF. The CDR3, as DNA: TGTGCCAGCAGTACAGGGGTGACCTACGAGCAGTACTTC. Together with reference TRBV2 and TRBJ2-7, the CDR3 gives the full variable domain: EPEVTQTPSHQVTQMGQEVILRCVPISNHLYFYWYRQILGQKVEFLVSFYNNEISEKSEIFDDQFSVERPDGSNFTLKIRSTKLEDSAMYFCASSTGVTYEQYFGPGTRLTVT.

The chain combines TRBV4-2 with TRBJ2-3; D gene uncertain. Germline CDR1 reads LGHNA; CDR2 reads YNFKEQ. Trimming removed 0 bases from V and 0 bases from J, with 7 bases in between. This CDR3 comprises 15 residues. For the CDR3, the DNA is TGTGCCAGCAGCCAAGATGGTACTAGCACAGATACGCAGTATTTT. This sequence encodes CASSQDGTSTDTQYF.

This chain links TRBV20-1 with TRBJ2-7; maybe TRBD2 (6 bases). V dropped 5 bases and J dropped 5 bases, with 10 bases sitting between them. CDR3 length: 11 residues. The germline V gene has CDR1 DFQATT and CDR2 SNEGSKA (reference sequence). The CDR3 nucleotides read TGCAGTGCTGGAGGGCCAGACGAGCAGTACTTC. This gives the protein CSAGGPDEQYF.

The CDR3: CASSTQEGRETQYF. DNA for the CDR3: TGTGCCAGCAGTACCCAAGAAGGTAGAGAGACCCAGTACTTC. The chain joins TRBV11-2 to TRBJ2-5; D remains ambiguous. Trimming left V 6 bases short and J 4 bases short, with 15 bases between. The CDR3 is 14 amino acids. Germline V gene lookup returns CDR1 SGHAT and CDR2 FQNNGV.

This clone was counted a few times. The chain links TRBV5-4 to TRBJ2-5, with D possibly matching TRBD2 (5 bases). The CDR3 has 14 amino acids. Between the trimmed V and J ends, which lost 1 base and 3 bases, there was a span of 10 bases. Germline loops: CDR1 SGHNT, CDR2 YYREEE (reference sequence). The CDR3 spells CASSLSTSKETQYF. For the CDR3, the DNA is TGTGCCAGCAGCTTGTCAACTAGTAAAGAGACCCAGTACTTC.

A few counts support this clone. This sequence joins TRBV7-9 and TRBJ1-1; 8 bases map to TRBD1. Germline V gene sequence: CDR1 SEHNR, CDR2 FQNEAQ (reference sequence). The CDR3 has 15 amino acids. The ends lost 10 bases at V and 3 bases at J; junction bases unmatched: 13. CDR3 sequence reads: CATSRDRTYHTEAFF. The DNA for the CDR3 is TGTGCCACCTCGAGGGACAGGACTTATCACACTGAAGCTTTCTTT.

J is TRBJ2-3 and V is TRBV7-2; D is ambiguous. Looked up from germline, CDR1 is SGHTA and CDR2 is FQGNSA. This CDR3 region has 12 residues. V was clipped by 2 bases and J by 4 bases, with 4 bases between them. The CDR3, as DNA: TGTGCCAGCAGCTTAAAGGCAGATACGCAGTATTTT. This translates into CASSLKADTQYF.

This chain joins TRBV9 and TRBJ1-4; TRBD1 might be the D (5 bases). The CDR3 length is 14 residues. V was shortened by 0 bases and J by 3 bases, with 6 bases between the two germline ends. Germline CDR1 SGDLS, CDR2 YYNGEE. This CDR3 is CASSVEQANEKLFF. The CDR3 DNA follows: TGTGCCAGCAGCGTAGAACAGGCTAATGAAAAACTGTTTTTT.